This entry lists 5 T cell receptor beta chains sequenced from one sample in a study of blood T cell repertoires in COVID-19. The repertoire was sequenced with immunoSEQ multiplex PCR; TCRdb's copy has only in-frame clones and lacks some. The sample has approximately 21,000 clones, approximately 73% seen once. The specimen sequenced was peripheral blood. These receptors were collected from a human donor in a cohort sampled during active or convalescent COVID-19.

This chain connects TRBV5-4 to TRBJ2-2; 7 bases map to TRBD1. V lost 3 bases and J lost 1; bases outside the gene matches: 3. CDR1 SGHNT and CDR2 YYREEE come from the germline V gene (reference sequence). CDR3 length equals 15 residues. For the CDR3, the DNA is TGTGCCAGCAGCTCTTGGACAGGGAACACCGGGGAGCTGTTTTTT. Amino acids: CASSSWTGNTGELFF.

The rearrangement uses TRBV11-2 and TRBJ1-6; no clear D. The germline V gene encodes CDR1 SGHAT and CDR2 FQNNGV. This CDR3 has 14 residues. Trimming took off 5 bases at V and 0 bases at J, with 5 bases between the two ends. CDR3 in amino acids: CASSRSSYNSPLHF. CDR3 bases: TGTGCCAGCAGCCGGAGCTCCTATAATTCACCCCTCCACTTT.

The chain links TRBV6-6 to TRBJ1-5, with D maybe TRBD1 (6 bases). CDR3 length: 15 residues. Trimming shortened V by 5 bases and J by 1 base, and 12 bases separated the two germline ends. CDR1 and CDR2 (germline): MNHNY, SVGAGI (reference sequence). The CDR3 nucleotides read TGTGCCAGCAGTCCTATCGGGACAAGCAATCAGCCCCAGCATTTT. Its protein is CASSPIGTSNQPQHF.

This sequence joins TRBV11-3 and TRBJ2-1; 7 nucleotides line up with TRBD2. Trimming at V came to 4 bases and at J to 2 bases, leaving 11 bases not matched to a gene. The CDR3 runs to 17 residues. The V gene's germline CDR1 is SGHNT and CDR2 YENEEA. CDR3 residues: CASSSRGGGEAYNEQFF. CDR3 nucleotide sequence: TGTGCCAGCAGCTCCCGTGGGGGAGGGGAGGCCTACAATGAGCAGTTCTTC.

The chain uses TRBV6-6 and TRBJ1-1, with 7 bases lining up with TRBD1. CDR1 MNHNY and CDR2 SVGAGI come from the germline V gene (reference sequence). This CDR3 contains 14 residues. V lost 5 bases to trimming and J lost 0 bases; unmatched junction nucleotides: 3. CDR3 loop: CASSDGQVNTEAFF. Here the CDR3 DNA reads TGTGCCAGCAGTGACGGACAGGTGAACACTGAAGCTTTCTTT.